The 24 T cell receptor beta chains below all came from one sample that was sequenced in a study of PD-1 blockade in classical Hodgkin lymphoma. Each of the patients experienced relapse following autologous stem cell transplantation, and their brentuximab vedotin exposure differed. Here immunoSEQ multiplex PCR was the method, and the copy in TCRdb shows in-frame clones only, minus some. This table has about 97,000 clones, approximately 80% appearing once. Specimen: peripheral blood mononuclear cells (PBMCs), collected at baseline. Receptors were obtained from a human donor with classical Hodgkin lymphoma.

This clone was detected only a few times. The chain is built from TRBV29-1 and TRBJ2-7; TRBD2 matches 10 bases. The germline CDR1 and CDR2 sequences are SQVTM and ANQGSEA. V gave up 5 bases and J gave up 4 bases; unmatched junction bases: 14. CDR3 length equals 16 residues. The CDR3: CSVTTGPSGRGYEQYF. Written as DNA, the CDR3 is TGCAGCGTTACTACAGGGCCTAGCGGGAGAGGGTACGAGCAGTACTTC.

This clone appeared a few times. The chain carries TRBV5-3 and TRBJ1-4, with 7 bases identical to TRBD1. TRBV5-3 is sorted into the ORF group, with uncertain function. J gave up 7 bases and V 4 bases, and 16 bases lay outside the gene matches. There are 17 residues in the CDR3. Here the CDR3 reads CARSIADGRGLGEKLFF. CDR3 nucleotide sequence: TGTGCCAGAAGCATCGCAGACGGAAGGGGGCTTGGTGAAAAACTGTTTTTT.

This chain joins TRBV6-1 and TRBJ2-3, with no clear D. This CDR3 contains 14 residues. The germline CDR1 and CDR2 sequences are MNHNS and SASEGT. Deletions cut 4 bases from V and 0 bases from J, with 8 bases between. CDR3: CASSGGWSTDTQYF. For the CDR3, the DNA is TGTGCCAGCAGTGGGGGTTGGAGCACAGATACGCAGTATTTT.

The chain has TRBV6-1 and TRBJ2-3, with TRBD2 matching over 11 bases. The CDR3 consists of 14 residues. The junction had 4 bases not matched to a gene; V was cut back by 7 bases and J by 4 bases. The V gene's germline CDR1 is MNHNS and CDR2 SASEGT. CDR3 sequence: CASTLLAGADTQYF. The CDR3 DNA follows: TGTGCCAGCACTCTACTAGCGGGAGCAGATACGCAGTATTTT.

The rearrangement links TRBV6-6 to TRBJ2-2, with a possible D match to TRBD1 (6 bases). The germline V and J ends were trimmed by 7 bases and 6 bases, with 12 bases remaining between them. Germline lookup yields CDR1 MNHNY and CDR2 SVGAGI (reference sequence). There are 13 residues in the CDR3. The CDR3, as DNA: TGTGCCAGCACCACAGCAGGGGCCGGGGAGCTGTTTTTT. This codes for CASTTAGAGELFF.

This clone was observed a handful of times. This sequence joins TRBV9 and TRBJ2-1; 9 bases are shared with TRBD2. The CDR3 length is 14 residues. Germline V gene sequence: CDR1 SGDLS, CDR2 YYNGEE. Germline trimming cut 4 bases from V and 14 bases from J; bases unmatched to any gene: 13. CDR3 region: CASSPSAGLALEFF. The CDR3 DNA reads as TGTGCCAGCAGCCCCTCCGCGGGACTAGCCCTCGAGTTCTTC. Based on the CDR3 plus reference TRBV9 and TRBJ2-1, the full variable domain is DSGVTQTPKHLITATGQRVTLRCSPRSGDLSVYWYQQSLDQGLQFLIQYYNGEERAKGNILERFSAQQFPDLHSELNLSSLELGDSALYFCASSPSAGLALEFFGPGTRLTVL.

The V gene is TRBV5-6, the J gene TRBJ1-1, with 7 bases identical to TRBD1. Germline V gives CDR1 SGHDT, CDR2 YYEEEE. Germline trimming cut 4 bases from V and 1 base from J; bases unmatched to any gene: 7. CDR3 length equals 15 residues. CDR3 bases: TGTGCCAGCAGCACCTGGACAGGTAAGAACACTGAAGCTTTCTTT. It specifies CASSTWTGKNTEAFF.

V and J are TRBV5-1 and TRBJ2-7, with TRBD1 identical over 9 bases. J lost 5 bases, V lost 4 bases, and 10 bases had no gene match. Per the germline V gene, CDR1 is SGHRS and CDR2 is YFSETQ. CDR3 length equals 15 residues. The CDR3 region is CASSPGDREAHEQYF. CDR3 nucleotide sequence: TGCGCCAGCAGCCCGGGGGACAGGGAGGCGCACGAGCAGTACTTC.

This clone appeared a single time. The V gene is TRBV5-1, the J gene TRBJ2-7; D is unresolved. V lost 0 bases and J 3 bases, leaving 10 bases between the germline ends. The CDR3 is made up of 14 amino acids. The germline gives CDR1 SGHRS, CDR2 YFSETQ. This chain's CDR3 is CASSLVLGVYEQYF. The CDR3 DNA is TGCGCCAGCAGCTTGGTCCTCGGAGTCTACGAGCAGTACTTC.

The chain carries TRBV11-1 and TRBJ2-3; 12 bases are a match to TRBD2. CDR3 length: 16 residues. Germline-derived CDR1 and CDR2 are SGHAT and FQDESV (reference sequence). V was clipped by 4 bases and J by 5 bases; unmatched bases: 7. In DNA form, the CDR3 reads TGTGCCAGCAGCTACTTGACTAGCGGGAGTCGAGATACGCAGTATTTT. Its translation: CASSYLTSGSRDTQYF.

The genes are TRBV4-2 and TRBJ2-7; D unresolved. This CDR3 has 13 residues. Trimming took 0 bases from V and 3 from J, leaving 6 bases between them. The V gene's germline CDR1 is LGHNA and CDR2 YNFKEQ. DNA of the CDR3: TGTGCCAGCAGCCAAGATGGGGACTACGAGCAGTACTTC. As protein: CASSQDGDYEQYF.

The V call is TRBV5-1, the J call TRBJ2-4, with D possibly TRBD2 on 5 matching bases. V was pared by 0 bases and J by 8 bases, with 12 bases between. The CDR3 has 14 residues. Germline V gene lookup returns CDR1 SGHRS and CDR2 YFSETQ. The CDR3 protein is CASSLVGGRDIQYF. The CDR3 region has the DNA TGCGCCAGCAGCTTGGTCGGTGGGAGAGACATTCAGTACTTC. The full variable domain, completed using reference TRBV5-1 and TRBJ2-4, is KAGVTQTPRYLIKTRGQQVTLSCSPISGHRSVSWYQQTPGQGLQFLFEYFSETQRNKGNFPGRFSGRQFSNSRSEMNVSTLELGDSALYLCASSLVGGRDIQYFGAGTRLSVL.

The chain joins TRBV5-6 to TRBJ2-3; 11 positions agree with TRBD1. The CDR3 is 17 residues long. Germline CDR1 reads SGHDT; CDR2 reads YYEEEE. The junction had 5 bases not matched to a gene; V was cut back by 2 bases and J by 0 bases. The CDR3 nucleotides read TGTGCCAGCAGCTTCCGGACAGGGGGCGCGAGCACAGATACGCAGTATTTT. This encodes CASSFRTGGASTDTQYF.

The chain carries TRBV11-2 and TRBJ2-7; 8 bases are shared with TRBD2. The CDR3 has 16 residues. CDR1 and CDR2 (germline): SGHAT, FQNNGV. V lost 5 bases and J lost 2; bases outside the gene matches: 11. The chain's CDR3 is CASSREGRRLTYEQYF. CDR3 sequence (DNA): TGTGCCAGCAGCCGGGAGGGCCGACGTCTTACCTACGAGCAGTACTTC. Together with reference TRBV11-2 and TRBJ2-7, the CDR3 gives the full variable domain: EAGVAQSPRYKIIEKRQSVAFWCNPISGHATLYWYQQILGQGPKLLIQFQNNGVVDDSQLPKDRFSAERLKGVDSTLKIQPAKLEDSAVYLCASSREGRRLTYEQYFGPGTRLTVT.

The J gene is TRBJ2-2, the V gene TRBV5-4; 16 bases align to TRBD2. Germline values: CDR1 SGHNT, CDR2 YYREEE (reference sequence). Trimming at V came to 2 bases and at J to 6 bases, leaving 7 bases not matched to a gene. This CDR3 region has 18 residues. The CDR3 spells CASSLGTSGRAGAGELFF. Written as DNA, the CDR3 is TGTGCCAGCAGCTTAGGGACTAGCGGGAGGGCCGGGGCCGGGGAGCTGTTTTTT.

The gene calls are TRBV5-6 and TRBJ1-2; D uncertain. V gave up 0 bases and J gave up 8 bases, with 14 bases separating them. This CDR3 region has 14 residues. Germline V lookup: CDR1 SGHDT, CDR2 YYEEEE. The CDR3 region has the DNA TGTGCCAGCAGCTTGGTACAGTCCCGTAGGGGCTACACCTTC. It encodes CASSLVQSRRGYTF.

The chain uses TRBV28 and TRBJ2-5; 12 bases map to TRBD1. The CDR3 spans 17 residues. With 4 bases clipped from V and 6 bases from J, the junction kept 12 bases outside the gene matches. The germline V gene encodes CDR1 MDHEN and CDR2 SYDVKM. The CDR3 loop reads CASSYRGTGGAGQTQYF. In DNA form, the CDR3 reads TGTGCCAGCAGTTACCGCGGGACAGGGGGCGCGGGTCAGACCCAGTACTTC. Supplemented by reference TRBV28 and TRBJ2-5, the full variable domain reads DVKVTQSSRYLVKRTGEKVFLECVQDMDHENMFWYRQDPGLGLRLIYFSYDVKMKEKGDIPEGYSVSREKKERFSLILESASTNQTSMYLCASSYRGTGGAGQTQYFGPGTRLLVL.

The J gene is TRBJ2-6, the V gene TRBV5-1; 8 bases fit TRBD1. Germline assignment: CDR1 SGHRS and CDR2 YFSETQ. The CDR3 runs to 18 residues. V gave up 3 bases and J gave up 0 bases; unmatched junction bases: 8. CDR3 loop: CASSWPGQALSGANVLTF. In nucleotides, the CDR3 is TGCGCCAGCAGCTGGCCGGGACAGGCTCTCTCTGGGGCCAACGTCCTGACTTTC.

The V gene is TRBV10-1, the J gene TRBJ1-5; D possibly corresponds to TRBD1 (6 bases). The CDR3 runs 12 residues. Germline CDR1 WNHNN, CDR2 SYGVQD (reference sequence). Between the trimmed V and J ends, which lost 7 bases and 8 bases, there was a span of 12 bases. This CDR3 reads CASILRTEPQHF. The CDR3 region has the DNA TGCGCCAGCATTTTAAGGACAGAGCCCCAGCATTTT.

This chain joins TRBV21-1 and TRBJ2-1. TRBV21-1 is assigned pseudogene status. There are 15 residues in the CDR3. The CDR3 loop reads CASSKSLGGTYEQFF. CDR3 nucleotide sequence: TGTGCCAGCAGCAAATCTTTAGGGGGGACATATGAGCAGTTCTTC.

The V call is TRBV9, the J call TRBJ2-2; 7 bases fit TRBD1. With 0 bases clipped from V and 5 bases from J, the junction kept 4 bases outside the gene matches. The germline gives CDR1 SGDLS, CDR2 YYNGEE. CDR3 size: 15 residues. The CDR3: CASSVEGGRTGELFF. Here the CDR3 DNA reads TGTGCCAGCAGCGTAGAAGGGGGCAGAACCGGGGAGCTGTTTTTT.

A single count supports this clone. The chain joins TRBV5-6 to TRBJ2-7; D gene ambiguous. CDR3 length: 13 amino acids. Germline V gene sequence: CDR1 SGHDT, CDR2 YYEEEE. V was shortened by 1 base and J by 4 bases, with 9 bases between the two germline ends. The CDR3 region is CASSLIGSYEQYF. CDR3 DNA sequence: TGTGCCAGCAGCTTGATCGGGTCTTACGAGCAGTACTTC.

The chain recombines TRBV12-5 with TRBJ2-3, with 7 bases that match TRBD2. This CDR3 has 15 residues. Germline trimming cut 4 bases from V and 3 bases from J; bases unmatched to any gene: 7. Germline V gives CDR1 LGHNT, CDR2 FRNRAP. CDR3 loop: CASGSPGGITDTQYF. CDR3 sequence (DNA): TGTGCTAGTGGTTCCCCGGGAGGAATAACAGATACGCAGTATTTT.

This chain joins TRBV7-8 and TRBJ1-1, with 11 nucleotides matching TRBD1. V was clipped by 1 base and J by 10 bases; unmatched bases: 11. This CDR3 spans 16 amino acids. Germline loops: CDR1 SGHVS, CDR2 FQNEAQ. CDR3 DNA sequence: TGTGCCAGCAGCTTAGGGACAGGGGGCCCCTTCGTGCGAGCTTTCTTT. Its protein is CASSLGTGGPFVRAFF.